This T cell receptor (beta chain) is from a study of blood T cell repertoires in COVID-19 (dated by TCRdb to between 2020 and 2021). Looking at the study overall: Samples from collaborators originated in the United States, Italy and Spain and spanned both the acute and convalescent phases of COVID-19. The prospective study material was composed of cDNA or gDNA derived from T cells, B-cell-depleted T cells, or PBMCs. Subjects who had been exposed to COVID-19, were actively infected with it, or had recovered from it provided the deeply sampled blood TCRbeta repertoires that made up the dataset. The repertoires were released in a freely available public database intended as a resource for research on the immune response to SARS-CoV-2. The samples were drawn from the first 160 participants of the ongoing ImmuneRACE study and from over a thousand subjects provided by 6 global collaborators. The sample metadata nearly always contained a de-identified subject ID, COVID-19 status, age in years and sex. Where available, HLA class I and class II types were taken from metadata supplied by the sample provider and were not determined by assay-based typing.

The immunoSEQ Assay, a bias-controlled multiplex PCR, was used to amplify TCRbeta CDR3 regions from genomic DNA. Processing in the source paper ran as follows. Within the assay, amplification of reference gene primers was used to estimate how many nucleated cells each sample contained. To quantify the absolute abundance of each unique TCRbeta CDR3 rearrangement, sequence reads were collapsed and filtered. For each sample, productive Simpson clonality was calculated as the square root of Simpson's diversity index across productive rearrangements. The clones in this table, taken by TCRdb from immuneACCESS, are in-frame only. Not every clone is retained; where verified, under half of the shortfall comes from an unresolved V gene, and the cause of the rest is unknown. The V and J calls and clone size were taken over from that table, and D and trimming were inferred from the DNA. Within this sample are roughly 92,000 clones, with roughly 90% of them counted one time only. The ten largest account for more than 3.5% of the sample.

Collaborating institutions collected whole blood in K2EDTA tubes following their own protocols. For TCRbeta analysis, collaborator samples were shipped as frozen whole blood, as isolated PBMCs, or as DNA extracted from either sample type. This clone was seen just once. There is no known antigen for this receptor. Base qualities are not recorded, but no much larger clone differs from it by a single base. The CDR3 covers 14 residues, taking in both the cysteine and the phenylalanine. CDR3 DNA only is kept here, 42 bases in frame from base 1. V gives up 0 bases and J gives up 4 bases, and the segment between their germline ends measures 10 bases. Based on the germline V gene, the CDR1 and CDR2 sequences are SGHDT and YYEEEE. Broader findings and caveats from the paper: Clinical and demographic metadata were provided uncurated, with the amount varying by source and participant.

The source material was peripheral blood. The chain links TRBV5-6 with TRBJ1-1, with no D gene named confidently. This TCR was sampled from a woman of 80 years or more with active or convalescent COVID-19. The CDR3 region has the sequence CASSLGFWSTEAFF. The nucleotide sequence is given as TGTGCCAGCAGCTTGGGGTTTTGGAGCACTGAAGCTTTCTTT.